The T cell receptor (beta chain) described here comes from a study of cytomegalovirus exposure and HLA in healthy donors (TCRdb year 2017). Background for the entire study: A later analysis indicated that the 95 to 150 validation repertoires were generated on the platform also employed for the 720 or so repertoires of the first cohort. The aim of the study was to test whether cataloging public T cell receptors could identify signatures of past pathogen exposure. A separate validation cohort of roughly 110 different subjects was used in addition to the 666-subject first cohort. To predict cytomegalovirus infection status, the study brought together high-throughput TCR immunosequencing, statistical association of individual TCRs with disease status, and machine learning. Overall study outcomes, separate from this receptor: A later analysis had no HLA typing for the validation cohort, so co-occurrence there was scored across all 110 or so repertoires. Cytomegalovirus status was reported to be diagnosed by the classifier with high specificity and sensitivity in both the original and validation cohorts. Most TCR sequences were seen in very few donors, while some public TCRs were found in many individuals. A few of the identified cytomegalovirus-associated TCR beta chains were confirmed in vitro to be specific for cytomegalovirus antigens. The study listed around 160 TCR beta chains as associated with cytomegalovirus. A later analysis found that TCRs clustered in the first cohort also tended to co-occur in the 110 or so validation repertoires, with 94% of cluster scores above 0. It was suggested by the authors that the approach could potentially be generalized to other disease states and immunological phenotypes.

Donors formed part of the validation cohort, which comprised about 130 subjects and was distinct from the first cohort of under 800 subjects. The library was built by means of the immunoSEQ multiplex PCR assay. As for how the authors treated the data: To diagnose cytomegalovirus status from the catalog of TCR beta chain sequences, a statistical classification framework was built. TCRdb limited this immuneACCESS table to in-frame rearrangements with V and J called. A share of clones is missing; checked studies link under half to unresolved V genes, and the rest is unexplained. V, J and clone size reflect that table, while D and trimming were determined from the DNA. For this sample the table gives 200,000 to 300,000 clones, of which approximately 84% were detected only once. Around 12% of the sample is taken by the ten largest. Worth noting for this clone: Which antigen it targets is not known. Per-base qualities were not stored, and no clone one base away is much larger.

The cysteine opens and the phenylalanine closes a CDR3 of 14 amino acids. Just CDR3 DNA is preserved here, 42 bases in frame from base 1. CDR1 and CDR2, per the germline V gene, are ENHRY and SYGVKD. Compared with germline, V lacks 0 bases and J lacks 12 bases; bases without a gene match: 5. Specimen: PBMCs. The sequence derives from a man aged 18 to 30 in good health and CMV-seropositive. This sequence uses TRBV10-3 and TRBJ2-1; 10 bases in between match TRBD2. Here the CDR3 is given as CAISESVVAGGQFF. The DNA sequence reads TGTGCCATCAGTGAGTCGGTAGTAGCGGGGGGGCAGTTCTTC.